The rows below give T cell receptor beta chains drawn from one sample of a study of blood T cell repertoires in COVID-19. Repertoires were generated with immunoSEQ multiplex PCR, while TCRdb's copy carries only in-frame clones and drops some. The repertoire holds 150,000 to 200,000 clones, under 90% seen once, with 15% to 20% in the top ten. Sequencing was carried out using PBMCs or T cells enriched from blood (not recorded which). The source of these receptors is a man aged 60-69 years who had recovered from COVID-19. Each CDR3 is given with its conserved first and last residue. Each record gives: J gene, D gene, clone size, V gene, CDR3 protein, CDR3 DNA. A D gene is named only where the DNA matches it firmly. Some rows mark clone size as missing; the rest say once, few, many or name a class of expanded clone.

j_gene: TRBJ1-2; d_gene: TRBD1; abundance: NA; v_gene: TRBV24-1; CDR3aa: CATSDSPDRGSGYTF; CDR3nt: TGTGCCACCAGTGATTCCCCCGACAGGGGTAGCGGCTACACCTTC
j_gene: TRBJ2-5; d_gene: NA; abundance: few; v_gene: TRBV18; CDR3aa: CASSPPGEAETQYF; CDR3nt: TGTGCCAGCTCACCACCCGGGGAGGCAGAGACCCAGTACTTC
j_gene: TRBJ1-6; d_gene: NA; abundance: few; v_gene: TRBV25-1; CDR3aa: CASSERQGNSPLHF; CDR3nt: TGTGCCAGCAGTGAAAGGCAGGGGAATTCACCCCTCCACTTT
j_gene: TRBJ1-1; d_gene: TRBD1; abundance: NA; v_gene: TRBV6-6; CDR3aa: CAIGTAMNTEAFF; CDR3nt: TGTGCCATCGGGACAGCGATGAACACTGAAGCTTTCTTT
j_gene: TRBJ2-7; d_gene: NA; abundance: NA; v_gene: TRBV15; CDR3aa: CATSRVRGTVLGVYEQYF; CDR3nt: TGTGCCACCAGCAGAGTCCGGGGGACGGTCCTTGGTGTCTACGAGCAGTACTTC
j_gene: TRBJ2-6; d_gene: TRBD1; abundance: NA; v_gene: TRBV4-1; CDR3aa: CASSQDTPGQFSGANVLTF; CDR3nt: TGCGCCAGCAGCCAAGATACTCCGGGACAGTTCTCTGGGGCCAACGTCCTGACTTTC
j_gene: TRBJ2-3; d_gene: NA; abundance: NA; v_gene: TRBV6-5; CDR3aa: CASKWTPRSTDTQYF; CDR3nt: TGTGCCAGCAAATGGACACCTAGATCCACAGATACGCAGTATTTT
j_gene: TRBJ1-2; d_gene: TRBD1; abundance: few; v_gene: TRBV15; CDR3aa: CATSTRGNNYGYTF; CDR3nt: TGTGCCACCAGCACCAGGGGGAATAACTATGGCTACACCTTC
j_gene: TRBJ1-5; d_gene: TRBD1; abundance: few; v_gene: TRBV25-1; CDR3aa: CASSEEQGAHQPQHF; CDR3nt: TGTGCCAGCAGTGAAGAACAGGGGGCCCATCAGCCCCAGCATTTT
j_gene: TRBJ1-1; d_gene: NA; abundance: NA; v_gene: TRBV28; CDR3aa: CAIGRAPTEAFF; CDR3nt: TGTGCCATCGGGCGGGCTCCCACTGAAGCTTTCTTT
j_gene: TRBJ2-1; d_gene: TRBD2; abundance: NA; v_gene: TRBV5-1; CDR3aa: CASSGTSGAYNEQFF; CDR3nt: TGCGCCAGCAGCGGGACTAGCGGGGCCTACAATGAGCAGTTCTTC
j_gene: TRBJ2-1; d_gene: NA; abundance: NA; v_gene: TRBV7-6; CDR3aa: CASSLIFEPSRYHNEQFF; CDR3nt: TGTGCCAGCAGCTTAATTTTCGAGCCTAGCCGATACCACAATGAGCAGTTCTTC
j_gene: TRBJ2-2; d_gene: NA; abundance: NA; v_gene: TRBV2; CDR3aa: CASSGGTANTGELFF; CDR3nt: TGTGCCAGCAGTGGCGGGACAGCCAACACCGGGGAGCTGTTTTTT
j_gene: TRBJ1-5; d_gene: NA; abundance: NA; v_gene: TRBV21-1; CDR3aa: CASSKDSGESNQPQHF; CDR3nt: TGTGCCAGCAGCAAAGATTCAGGGGAGAGCAATCAGCCCCAGCATTTT
j_gene: TRBJ1-2; d_gene: NA; abundance: few; v_gene: TRBV28; CDR3aa: CASSLVGGLNGYTF; CDR3nt: TGTGCCAGCAGTTTAGTGGGGGGGCTTAATGGCTACACCTTC
j_gene: TRBJ2-1; d_gene: TRBD2; abundance: NA; v_gene: TRBV27; CDR3aa: CASSLSQGGYNEQFF; CDR3nt: TGTGCCAGCAGTTTGTCCCAGGGAGGGTACAATGAGCAGTTCTTC
j_gene: TRBJ2-7; d_gene: NA; abundance: NA; v_gene: TRBV6-6; CDR3aa: CASSQDNYEQYF; CDR3nt: TGTGCCAGCAGTCAGGACAACTACGAGCAGTACTTC
j_gene: TRBJ2-5; d_gene: NA; abundance: NA; v_gene: TRBV11-2; CDR3aa: CASGSSLQETQYF; CDR3nt: TGTGCCAGCGGCTCCTCTTTGCAAGAGACCCAGTACTTC
j_gene: TRBJ2-6; d_gene: NA; abundance: once; v_gene: TRBV24-1; CDR3aa: CATTDGGQTLSGANVLTF; CDR3nt: TGTGCCACCACGGACGGGGGGCAGACTCTTTCTGGGGCCAACGTCCTGACTTTC
j_gene: TRBJ1-3; d_gene: TRBD1; abundance: NA; v_gene: TRBV15; CDR3aa: CATSTGVGGNTIYF; CDR3nt: TGTGCCACCAGTACAGGGGTCGGTGGAAACACCATATATTTT
j_gene: TRBJ2-5; d_gene: TRBD2; abundance: NA; v_gene: TRBV28; CDR3aa: CATAVTSQGLGLGTQYF; CDR3nt: TGTGCCACAGCTGTCACATCACAAGGACTAGGGTTGGGGACCCAGTACTTC
j_gene: TRBJ1-5; d_gene: NA; abundance: NA; v_gene: TRBV30; CDR3aa: CAWNRDNQPQHF; CDR3nt: TGTGCCTGGAACAGAGACAATCAGCCCCAGCATTTT
j_gene: TRBJ2-2; d_gene: NA; abundance: NA; v_gene: TRBV6-5; CDR3aa: CASSPVQGGELFF; CDR3nt: TGTGCCAGCAGTCCTGTGCAGGGAGGGGAGCTGTTTTTT
j_gene: TRBJ1-1; d_gene: NA; abundance: NA; v_gene: TRBV10-1; CDR3aa: CASRDRGATTEAFF; CDR3nt: TGCGCCAGCAGAGACCGGGGGGCGACCACTGAAGCTTTCTTT
j_gene: TRBJ1-2; d_gene: TRBD1; abundance: few; v_gene: TRBV24-1; CDR3aa: CATSARDSYGYTF; CDR3nt: TGTGCCACCAGCGCCCGGGACAGCTATGGCTACACCTTC
j_gene: TRBJ1-2; d_gene: TRBD1; abundance: NA; v_gene: TRBV30; CDR3aa: CAWGQGYGYTF; CDR3nt: TGTGCCTGGGGACAGGGCTATGGCTACACCTTC
j_gene: TRBJ1-5; d_gene: NA; abundance: NA; v_gene: TRBV19; CDR3aa: CATTGSLVGYNQPQHF; CDR3nt: TGTGCCACCACAGGCTCCCTCGTGGGGTACAATCAGCCCCAGCATTTT
j_gene: TRBJ1-2; d_gene: NA; abundance: NA; v_gene: TRBV19; CDR3aa: CASSPLTGIDYGYTF; CDR3nt: TGTGCCAGTAGCCCCTTAACAGGGATCGACTATGGCTACACCTTC
j_gene: TRBJ2-2; d_gene: NA; abundance: NA; v_gene: TRBV3-1/TRBV3-2; CDR3aa: CASTQGPGLLPGELFF; CDR3nt: TGTGCCAGCACCCAGGGGCCAGGCTTACTTCCCGGGGAGCTGTTTTTT
j_gene: TRBJ2-1; d_gene: NA; abundance: NA; v_gene: TRBV5-1; CDR3aa: CASSLVSEQFF; CDR3nt: TGCGCCAGCAGCTTGGTTAGTGAGCAGTTCTTC
j_gene: TRBJ1-1; d_gene: TRBD1; abundance: NA; v_gene: TRBV9; CDR3aa: CASSVAGGRNTEAFF; CDR3nt: TGTGCCAGCAGCGTCGCAGGGGGCCGCAACACTGAAGCTTTCTTT
j_gene: TRBJ2-7; d_gene: NA; abundance: NA; v_gene: TRBV28; CDR3aa: CASSLTGPQGYEQYF; CDR3nt: TGTGCCAGCAGTCTGACAGGCCCCCAAGGCTACGAGCAGTACTTC
j_gene: TRBJ1-1; d_gene: TRBD1; abundance: NA; v_gene: TRBV5-1; CDR3aa: CASSFNPGGVGTEAFF; CDR3nt: TGCGCCAGCAGCTTCAACCCAGGGGGCGTGGGCACTGAAGCTTTCTTT
j_gene: TRBJ1-1; d_gene: TRBD1; abundance: NA; v_gene: TRBV27; CDR3aa: CASRPDRTATEAFF; CDR3nt: TGTGCCAGCAGACCGGACAGGACCGCCACTGAAGCTTTCTTT
j_gene: TRBJ1-6; d_gene: NA; abundance: NA; v_gene: TRBV27; CDR3aa: CASSLAGAYNSPLHF; CDR3nt: TGTGCCAGCAGTTTAGCAGGGGCTTATAATTCACCCCTCCACTTT
j_gene: TRBJ1-5; d_gene: NA; abundance: NA; v_gene: TRBV19; CDR3aa: CASSIQGQPQHF; CDR3nt: TGTGCCAGTAGTATTCAGGGCCAGCCCCAGCATTTT
j_gene: TRBJ1-1; d_gene: NA; abundance: few; v_gene: TRBV15; CDR3aa: CATSRDMSGGYGLFTEAFF; CDR3nt: TGTGCCACCAGCAGAGATATGAGCGGGGGCTACGGTTTGTTCACTGAAGCTTTCTTT
j_gene: TRBJ2-7; d_gene: NA; abundance: NA; v_gene: TRBV5-1; CDR3aa: CASSPAVIYEQYF; CDR3nt: TGCGCCAGCAGCCCGGCGGTGATCTACGAGCAGTACTTC
j_gene: TRBJ1-2; d_gene: TRBD1; abundance: NA; v_gene: TRBV6-4; CDR3aa: CASSVGSGDRVNGYTF; CDR3nt: TGTGCCAGCAGTGTAGGATCTGGGGACAGGGTAAACGGCTACACCTTC
j_gene: TRBJ1-1; d_gene: TRBD1; abundance: NA; v_gene: TRBV19; CDR3aa: CASSMTGLNTEAFF; CDR3nt: TGTGCCAGTAGTATGACAGGGTTGAACACTGAAGCTTTCTTT
j_gene: TRBJ2-3; d_gene: TRBD2; abundance: NA; v_gene: TRBV19; CDR3aa: CASSSPGLAGDIADTQYF; CDR3nt: TGTGCCAGTTCCTCGCCGGGACTAGCGGGAGATATCGCAGATACGCAGTATTTT
j_gene: TRBJ2-2; d_gene: TRBD1; abundance: NA; v_gene: TRBV27; CDR3aa: CASGTGLNTGELFF; CDR3nt: TGTGCCAGCGGGACAGGGTTAAACACCGGGGAGCTGTTTTTT
j_gene: TRBJ2-3; d_gene: TRBD2; abundance: NA; v_gene: TRBV5-8; CDR3aa: CASTEARTSGSSTDTQYF; CDR3nt: TGTGCCAGCACCGAAGCCCGGACTAGCGGCTCTAGCACAGATACGCAGTATTTT
j_gene: TRBJ2-2; d_gene: TRBD2; abundance: few; v_gene: TRBV20-1; CDR3aa: CSASSGRAVGGELFF; CDR3nt: TGCAGTGCTAGTAGCGGGAGGGCCGTTGGCGGGGAGCTGTTTTTT
j_gene: TRBJ1-5; d_gene: TRBD1; abundance: NA; v_gene: TRBV24-1; CDR3aa: CATSDRTGGYSNQPQHF; CDR3nt: TGTGCCACCAGTGACCGGACAGGCGGTTATAGCAATCAGCCCCAGCATTTT
j_gene: TRBJ1-5; d_gene: NA; abundance: NA; v_gene: TRBV28; CDR3aa: CASSRGNQPQHF; CDR3nt: TGTGCCAGCAGTCGCGGCAATCAGCCCCAGCATTTT
j_gene: TRBJ2-7; d_gene: TRBD1; abundance: NA; v_gene: TRBV28; CDR3aa: CASSFPISGTGFLYEQYF; CDR3nt: TGTGCCAGCAGTTTCCCTATATCCGGGACAGGGTTTTTATACGAGCAGTACTTC
j_gene: TRBJ1-6; d_gene: NA; abundance: few; v_gene: TRBV2; CDR3aa: CASSELSSYNSPLHF; CDR3nt: TGTGCCAGCAGTGAGCTGAGCTCCTATAATTCACCCCTCCACTTT
j_gene: TRBJ1-2; d_gene: NA; abundance: NA; v_gene: TRBV29-1; CDR3aa: CSVSPLWGAGGYTF; CDR3nt: TGCAGCGTTTCCCCGCTTTGGGGCGCGGGGGGCTACACCTTC
j_gene: TRBJ2-1; d_gene: TRBD1; abundance: few; v_gene: TRBV4-1; CDR3aa: CASSQERGLYNEQFF; CDR3nt: TGCGCCAGCAGCCAAGAAAGGGGGCTCTACAATGAGCAGTTCTTC